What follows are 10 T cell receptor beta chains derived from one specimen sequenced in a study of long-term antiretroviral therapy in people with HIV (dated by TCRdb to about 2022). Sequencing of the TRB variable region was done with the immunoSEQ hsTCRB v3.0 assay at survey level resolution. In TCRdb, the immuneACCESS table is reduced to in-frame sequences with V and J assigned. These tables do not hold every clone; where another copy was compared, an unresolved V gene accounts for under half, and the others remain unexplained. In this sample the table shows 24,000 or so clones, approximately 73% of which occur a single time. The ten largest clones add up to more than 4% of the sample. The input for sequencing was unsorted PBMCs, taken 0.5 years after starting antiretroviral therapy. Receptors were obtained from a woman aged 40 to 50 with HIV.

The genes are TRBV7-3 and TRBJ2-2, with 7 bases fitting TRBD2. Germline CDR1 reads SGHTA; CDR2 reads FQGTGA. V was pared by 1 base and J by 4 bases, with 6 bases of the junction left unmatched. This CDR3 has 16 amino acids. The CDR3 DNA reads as TGTGCCAGCAGCTTAAGTCTAGCGGCTCTCACCGGGGAGCTGTTTTTT. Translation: CASSLSLAALTGELFF.

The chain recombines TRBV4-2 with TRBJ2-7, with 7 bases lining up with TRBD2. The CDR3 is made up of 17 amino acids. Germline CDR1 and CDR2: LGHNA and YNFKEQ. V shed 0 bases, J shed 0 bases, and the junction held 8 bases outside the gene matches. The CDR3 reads CASSQDPAGEISYEQYF. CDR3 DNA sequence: TGTGCCAGCAGCCAAGACCCCGCGGGGGAGATCTCCTACGAGCAGTACTTC.

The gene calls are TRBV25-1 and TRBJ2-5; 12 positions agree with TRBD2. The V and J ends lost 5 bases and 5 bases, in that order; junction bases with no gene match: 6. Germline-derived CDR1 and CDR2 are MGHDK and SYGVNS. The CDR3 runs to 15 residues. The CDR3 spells CASSPRLAGAETQYF. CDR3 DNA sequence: TGTGCCAGCAGTCCCCGACTAGCGGGGGCTGAGACCCAGTACTTC.

CDR3 DNA sequence: TGTGCCAGCAGCCTAACCCTAAATGAGCAGTTCTTC. It translates to CASSLTLNEQFF. The gene calls are TRBV6-1 and TRBJ2-1; the D is unclear. Trimming took 6 bases from V and 7 from J, leaving 10 bases between them. The CDR3 runs to 12 residues. Germline CDR1 MNHNS, CDR2 SASEGT.

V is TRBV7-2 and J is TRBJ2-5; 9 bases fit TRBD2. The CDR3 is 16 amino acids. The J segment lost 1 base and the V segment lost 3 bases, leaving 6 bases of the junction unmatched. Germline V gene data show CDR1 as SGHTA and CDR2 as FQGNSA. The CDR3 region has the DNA TGTGCCAGCAGCTTGGGGCGGGGGGGCCGCCAAGAGACCCAGTACTTC. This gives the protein CASSLGRGGRQETQYF.

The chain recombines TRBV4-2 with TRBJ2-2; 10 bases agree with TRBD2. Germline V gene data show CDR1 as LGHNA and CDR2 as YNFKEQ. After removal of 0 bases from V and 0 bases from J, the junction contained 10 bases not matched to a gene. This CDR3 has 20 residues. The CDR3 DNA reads TGTGCCAGCAGCCAAGATCAGATCCTAGCGGGGGCCCCGAACACCGGGGAGCTGTTTTTT. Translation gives CASSQDQILAGAPNTGELFF.

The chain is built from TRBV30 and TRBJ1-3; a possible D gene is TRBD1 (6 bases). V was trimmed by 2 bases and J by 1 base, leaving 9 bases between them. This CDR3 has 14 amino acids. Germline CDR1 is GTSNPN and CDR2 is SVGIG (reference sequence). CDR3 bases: TGTGCCTGGAGTAGAACAGGGTCTGGAAACACCATATATTTT. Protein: CAWSRTGSGNTIYF.

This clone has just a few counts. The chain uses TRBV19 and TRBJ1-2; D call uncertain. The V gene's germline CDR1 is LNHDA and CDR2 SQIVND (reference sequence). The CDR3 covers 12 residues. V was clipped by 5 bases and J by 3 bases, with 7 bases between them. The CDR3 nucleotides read TGTGCCAGTAGTGGGCGGGACTATGGCTACACCTTC. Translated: CASSGRDYGYTF.

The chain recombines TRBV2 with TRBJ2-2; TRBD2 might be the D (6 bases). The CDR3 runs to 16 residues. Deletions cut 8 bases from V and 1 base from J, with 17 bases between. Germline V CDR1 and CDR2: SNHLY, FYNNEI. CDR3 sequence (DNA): TGTGCCAGCTACGACTTTAGCGGTCAGAACACCGGGGAGCTGTTTTTT. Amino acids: CASYDFSGQNTGELFF.

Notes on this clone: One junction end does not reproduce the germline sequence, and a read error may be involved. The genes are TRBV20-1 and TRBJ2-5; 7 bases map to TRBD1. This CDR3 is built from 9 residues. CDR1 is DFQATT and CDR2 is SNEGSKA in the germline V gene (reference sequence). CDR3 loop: CSVRQGLDF. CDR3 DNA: TGCAGTGTACGACAGGGTTTGGACTTC.